The subject of this entry is one T cell receptor (beta chain). Sequenced by immunoSEQ multiplex PCR; TCRdb stores in-frame clones only, minus some. Here the sample spans around 200,000 clones, 75% to 90% being singletons. The sample belongs to a study of blood T cell repertoires in COVID-19. Cohort allocation depended upon clinical history that participants reported. Sequences were obtained from PBMCs or T cells enriched from blood (not recorded which). This sequence was found in a woman aged 30 to 39 who had been exposed to COVID-19.

The CDR3 reads CASSPMLASSYEQYF. CDR3 DNA sequence: TGTGCCAGCAGCCCCATGCTAGCAAGCTCCTACGAGCAGTACTTC. This rearrangement joins TRBV11-1 to TRBJ2-7; TRBD2 is a possible D gene (5 bases). The CDR3 runs to 15 residues. The V gene lost 5 bases and the J gene lost 0 bases, with 14 bases spanning the gap. Germline V gives CDR1 SGHAT, CDR2 FQDESV (reference sequence).